This T cell receptor (beta chain) was recorded in a study of shared clonotypes between healthy human individuals. Profiling relied on immunoSEQ multiplex PCR, and the TCRdb table lists in-frame clones only, not all of them. The table shows about 480,000 clones, with roughly 78% occurring only once. Trimming removed 5 bases from V and 8 bases from J, with 10 bases in between. Germline-derived CDR1 and CDR2 are DFQATT and SNEGSKA (reference sequence). The CDR3 totals 11 residues. Sequencing used PBMCs. The chain carries TRBV20-1 and TRBJ2-1; D is unresolved. This sequence originates from a woman between 40 and 50 years old in good health. Some clones in this sample may be carry-over from other donors' samples. The CDR3 here is CSAGSIYEQFF. In nucleotides, the CDR3 is TGCAGTGCTGGGTCTATCTATGAGCAGTTCTTC.